One T cell receptor (beta chain) is described in this entry. Its antigen remains unknown. The data originate from a study of shared clonotypes between healthy human individuals. Terminally differentiated effector memory CD45RA+ cells were excluded by CCR7 positive selection of CD45RO-negative cells. Those who donated, Caucasian adults without exception, all lived in Nashville, Tennessee. Study outcomes and limitations: Collection of samples was limited to blood; tissue repertoires likely differ.

The table came from immunoSEQ multiplex PCR; TCRdb's copy has only in-frame clones and leaves some out. The sample has over 2,000,000 clones, about 94% seen once. This CDR3 contains 15 residues. CDR1 is SEHNR and CDR2 is FQNEAQ in the germline V gene (reference sequence). V lost 5 bases to trimming and J lost 1 base; unmatched junction nucleotides: 6. This TCR came from a man in his late teens or twenties in good health. Some clones in this sample may be carry-over from other donors' samples. The V call is TRBV7-9, the J call TRBJ1-1; the match to TRBD1 covers 8 bases. The sample taken for sequencing was naive CD8+ T cells from PBMCs. The CDR3 sequence is CASSPPGTGNTEAFF. CDR3 DNA sequence: TGTGCCAGCAGCCCCCCCGGGACAGGGAACACTGAAGCTTTCTTT.